This TCR beta chain is drawn from a study of blood T cell repertoires in COVID-19. Study-wide background: Sample material is recorded as cDNA or gDNA derived from T cells, B-cell-depleted T cells, or PBMCs.

Sequencing was performed with immunoSEQ multiplex PCR; in TCRdb, only in-frame clones are kept and a portion is missing. Here the sample spans about 240,000 clones, about 90% being singletons. The CDR3 spans 15 residues. The germline V gene has CDR1 MNHEY and CDR2 SVGAGI. V was shortened by 6 bases and J by 1 base, with 15 bases between the two germline ends. This TCR derives from a woman aged 25 to 39 who had recovered from COVID-19. Specimen: peripheral blood. The chain is built from TRBV6-5 and TRBJ1-2; possibly TRBD1 for D (6 bases). The DNA for the CDR3 is TGTGCCAGCAGAGAGCTGGGACAAGATAACTATGGCTACACCTTC. Translation: CASRELGQDNYGYTF.